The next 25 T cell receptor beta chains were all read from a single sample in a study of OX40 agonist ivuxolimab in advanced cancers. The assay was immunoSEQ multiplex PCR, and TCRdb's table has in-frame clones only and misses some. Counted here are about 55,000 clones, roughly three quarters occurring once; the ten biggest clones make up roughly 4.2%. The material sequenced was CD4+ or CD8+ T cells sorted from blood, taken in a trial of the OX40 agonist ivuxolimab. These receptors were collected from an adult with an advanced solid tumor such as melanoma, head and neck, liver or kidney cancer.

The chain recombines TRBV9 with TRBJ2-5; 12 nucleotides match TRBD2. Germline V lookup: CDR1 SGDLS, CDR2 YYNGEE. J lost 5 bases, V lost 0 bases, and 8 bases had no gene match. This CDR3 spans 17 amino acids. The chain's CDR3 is CASSVGASGGVEETQYF. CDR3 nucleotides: TGTGCCAGCAGCGTAGGGGCTAGCGGGGGGGTTGAGGAGACCCAGTACTTC.

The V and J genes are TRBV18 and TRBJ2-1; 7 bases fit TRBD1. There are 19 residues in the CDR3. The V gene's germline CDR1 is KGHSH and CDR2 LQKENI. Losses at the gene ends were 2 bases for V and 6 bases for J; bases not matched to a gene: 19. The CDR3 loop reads CASSPAFRGTVTGGNEQFF. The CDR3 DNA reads TGTGCCAGCTCACCAGCCTTCAGGGGGACAGTGACTGGAGGCAATGAGCAGTTCTTC.

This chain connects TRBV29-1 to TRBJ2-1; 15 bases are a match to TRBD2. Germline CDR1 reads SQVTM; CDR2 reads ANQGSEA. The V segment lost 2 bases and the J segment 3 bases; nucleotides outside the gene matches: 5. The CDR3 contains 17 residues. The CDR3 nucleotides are TGCAGCGTTGAAAGGGGGACTAGCGGGGGGAGCTACAATGAGCAGTTCTTC. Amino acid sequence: CSVERGTSGGSYNEQFF.

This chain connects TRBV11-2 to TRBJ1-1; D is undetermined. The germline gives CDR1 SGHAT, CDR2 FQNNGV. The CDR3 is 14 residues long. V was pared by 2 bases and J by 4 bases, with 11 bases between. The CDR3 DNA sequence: TGTGCCAGCAGCTTACTAATTGGTCCCACTGAAGCTTTCTTT. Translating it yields CASSLLIGPTEAFF.

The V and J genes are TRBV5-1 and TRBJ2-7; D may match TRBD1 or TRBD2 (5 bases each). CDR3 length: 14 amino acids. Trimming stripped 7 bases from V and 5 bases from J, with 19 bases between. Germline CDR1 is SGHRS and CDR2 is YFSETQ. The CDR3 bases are TGCGCCAGCCGTCCTGGGGGTACTATAAACGAGCAGTACTTC. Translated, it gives CASRPGGTINEQYF.

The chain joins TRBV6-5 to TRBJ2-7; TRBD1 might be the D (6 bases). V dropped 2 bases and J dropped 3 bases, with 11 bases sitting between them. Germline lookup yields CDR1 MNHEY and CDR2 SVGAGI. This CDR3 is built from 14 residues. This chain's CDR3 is CASSYGGQHYEQYF. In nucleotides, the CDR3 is TGTGCCAGCAGTTACGGAGGACAGCACTACGAGCAGTACTTC.

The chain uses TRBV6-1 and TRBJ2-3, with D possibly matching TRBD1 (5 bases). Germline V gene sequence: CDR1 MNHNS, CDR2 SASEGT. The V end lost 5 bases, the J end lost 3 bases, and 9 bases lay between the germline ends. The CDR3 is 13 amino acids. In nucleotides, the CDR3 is TGTGCCAGCAGTCGACAGATTACAGATACGCAGTATTTT. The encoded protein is CASSRQITDTQYF.

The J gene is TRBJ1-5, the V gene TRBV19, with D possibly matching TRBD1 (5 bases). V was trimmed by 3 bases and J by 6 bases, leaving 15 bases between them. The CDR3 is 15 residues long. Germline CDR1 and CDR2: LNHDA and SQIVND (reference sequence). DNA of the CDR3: TGTGCCAGTAGTATCATGGTCCAGGGCCGTCAGCCCCAGCATTTT. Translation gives CASSIMVQGRQPQHF.

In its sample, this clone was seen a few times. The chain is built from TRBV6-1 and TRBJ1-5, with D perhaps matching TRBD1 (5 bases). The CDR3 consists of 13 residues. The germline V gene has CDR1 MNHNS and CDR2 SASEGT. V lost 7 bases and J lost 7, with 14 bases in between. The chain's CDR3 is CASTAGSGQPQHF. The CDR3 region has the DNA TGTGCCAGCACCGCAGGGTCTGGACAGCCCCAGCATTTT.

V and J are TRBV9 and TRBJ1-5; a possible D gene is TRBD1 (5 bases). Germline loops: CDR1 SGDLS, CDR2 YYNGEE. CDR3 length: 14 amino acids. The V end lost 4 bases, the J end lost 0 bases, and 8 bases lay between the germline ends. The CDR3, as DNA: TGTGCCAGCAGCAGGGACTATAGCAATCAGCCCCAGCATTTT. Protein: CASSRDYSNQPQHF.

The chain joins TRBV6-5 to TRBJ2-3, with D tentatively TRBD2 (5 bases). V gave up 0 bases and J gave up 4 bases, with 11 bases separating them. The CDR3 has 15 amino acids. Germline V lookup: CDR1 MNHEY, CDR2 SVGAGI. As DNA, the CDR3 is TGTGCCAGCAGTTACTCGTACGGGATTCCAGATACGCAGTATTTT. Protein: CASSYSYGIPDTQYF.

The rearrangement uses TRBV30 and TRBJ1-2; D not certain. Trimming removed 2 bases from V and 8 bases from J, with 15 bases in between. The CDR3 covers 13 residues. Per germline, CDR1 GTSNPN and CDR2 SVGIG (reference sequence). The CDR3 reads CAWSQITSGGYTF. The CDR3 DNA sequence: TGTGCCTGGAGTCAAATCACGAGCGGGGGCTACACCTTC.

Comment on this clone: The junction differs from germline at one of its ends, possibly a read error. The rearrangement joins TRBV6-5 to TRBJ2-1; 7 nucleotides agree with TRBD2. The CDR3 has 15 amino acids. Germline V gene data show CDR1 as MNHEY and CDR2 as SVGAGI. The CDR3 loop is CAGSYYGLADNEQFF. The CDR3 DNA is TGTGCCGGCAGTTACTACGGGCTAGCGGACAATGAGCAGTTCTTC.

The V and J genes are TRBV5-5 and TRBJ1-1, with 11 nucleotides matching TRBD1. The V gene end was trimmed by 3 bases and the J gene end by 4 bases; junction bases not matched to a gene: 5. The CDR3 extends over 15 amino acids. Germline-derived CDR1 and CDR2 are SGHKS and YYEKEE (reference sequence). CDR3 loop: CASSWGQGGTTEAFF. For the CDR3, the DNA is TGTGCCAGCAGCTGGGGACAGGGGGGGACCACTGAAGCTTTCTTT.

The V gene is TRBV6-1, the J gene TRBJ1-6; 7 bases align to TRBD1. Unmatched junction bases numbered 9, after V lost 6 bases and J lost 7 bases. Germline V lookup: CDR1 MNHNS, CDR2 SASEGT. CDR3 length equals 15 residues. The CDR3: CASSPSGTANSPLHF. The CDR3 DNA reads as TGTGCCAGCAGCCCCTCCGGGACAGCCAATTCACCCCTCCACTTT.

CDR3 region: CASTPGWGRTEAFF. The CDR3 region has the DNA TGTGCCAGTACCCCAGGGTGGGGTCGGACTGAAGCTTTCTTT. This chain joins TRBV19 and TRBJ1-1; D might be TRBD1 (5 bases). Germline V gene sequence: CDR1 LNHDA, CDR2 SQIVND (reference sequence). V lost 7 bases and J lost 5, with 17 bases in between. The CDR3 is 14 amino acids.

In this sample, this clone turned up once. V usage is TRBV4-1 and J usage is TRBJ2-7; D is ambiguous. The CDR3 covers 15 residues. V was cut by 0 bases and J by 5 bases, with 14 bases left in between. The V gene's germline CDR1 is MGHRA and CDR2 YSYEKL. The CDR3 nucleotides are TGCGCCAGCAGCCAAGAAGGGCATGTTCGGGACGAGCAGTACTTC. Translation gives CASSQEGHVRDEQYF.

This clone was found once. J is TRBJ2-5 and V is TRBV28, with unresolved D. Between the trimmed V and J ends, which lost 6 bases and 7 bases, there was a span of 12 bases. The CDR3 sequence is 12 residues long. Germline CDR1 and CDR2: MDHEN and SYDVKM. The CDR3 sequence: CASRSVLGTQYF. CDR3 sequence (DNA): TGTGCCAGCAGGAGCGTTTTGGGGACCCAGTACTTC.

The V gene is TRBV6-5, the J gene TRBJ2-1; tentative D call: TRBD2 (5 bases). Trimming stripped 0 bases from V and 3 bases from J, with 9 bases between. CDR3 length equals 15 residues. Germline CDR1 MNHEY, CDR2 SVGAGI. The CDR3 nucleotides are TGTGCCAGCAGTTACTCGAGAGAGGGCTACAATGAGCAGTTCTTC. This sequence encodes CASSYSREGYNEQFF.

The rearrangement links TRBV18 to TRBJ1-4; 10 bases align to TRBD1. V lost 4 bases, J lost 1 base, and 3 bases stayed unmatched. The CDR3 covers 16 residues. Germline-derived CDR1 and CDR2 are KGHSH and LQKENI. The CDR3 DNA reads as TGTGCCAGCTCACGTGGGACAGGGGAAACTAATGAAAAACTGTTTTTT. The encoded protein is CASSRGTGETNEKLFF.

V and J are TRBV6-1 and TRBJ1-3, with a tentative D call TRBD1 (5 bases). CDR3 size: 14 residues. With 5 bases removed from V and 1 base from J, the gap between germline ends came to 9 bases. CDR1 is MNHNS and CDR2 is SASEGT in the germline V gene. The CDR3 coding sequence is TGTGCCAGCAGTCCGGGGGGGTCTGGAAACACCATATATTTT. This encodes CASSPGGSGNTIYF.

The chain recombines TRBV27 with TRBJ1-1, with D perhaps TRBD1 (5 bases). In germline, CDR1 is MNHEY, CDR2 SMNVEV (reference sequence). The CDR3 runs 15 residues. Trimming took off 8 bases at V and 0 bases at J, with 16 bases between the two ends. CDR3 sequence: CASHRGRYMNTEAFF. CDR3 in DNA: TGTGCCAGCCATCGGGGACGGTATATGAACACTGAAGCTTTCTTT.

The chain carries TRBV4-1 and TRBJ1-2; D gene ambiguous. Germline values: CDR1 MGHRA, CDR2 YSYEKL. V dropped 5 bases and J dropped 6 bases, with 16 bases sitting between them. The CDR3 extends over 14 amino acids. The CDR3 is CASSFKDAQDGYTF. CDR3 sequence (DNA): TGCGCCAGCAGCTTCAAGGACGCCCAGGATGGCTACACCTTC.

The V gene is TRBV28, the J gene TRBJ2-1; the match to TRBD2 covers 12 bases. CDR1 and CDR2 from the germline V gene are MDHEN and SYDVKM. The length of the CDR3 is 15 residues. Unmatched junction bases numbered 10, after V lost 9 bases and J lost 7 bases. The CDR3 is CASIPLAGGLNEQFF. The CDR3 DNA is TGTGCCAGTATTCCCCTAGCGGGAGGGTTGAATGAGCAGTTCTTC. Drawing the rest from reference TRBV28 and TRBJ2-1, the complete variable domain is DVKVTQSSRYLVKRTGEKVFLECVQDMDHENMFWYRQDPGLGLRLIYFSYDVKMKEKGDIPEGYSVSREKKERFSLILESASTNQTSMYLCASIPLAGGLNEQFFGPGTRLTVL.

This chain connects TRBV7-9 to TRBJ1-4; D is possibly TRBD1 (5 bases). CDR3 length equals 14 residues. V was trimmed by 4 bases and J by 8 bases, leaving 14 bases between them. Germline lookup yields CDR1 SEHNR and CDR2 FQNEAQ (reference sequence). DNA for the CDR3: TGTGCCAGCAGCTCCCAGGGAGGACGGGAAAAACTGTTTTTT. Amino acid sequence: CASSSQGGREKLFF.